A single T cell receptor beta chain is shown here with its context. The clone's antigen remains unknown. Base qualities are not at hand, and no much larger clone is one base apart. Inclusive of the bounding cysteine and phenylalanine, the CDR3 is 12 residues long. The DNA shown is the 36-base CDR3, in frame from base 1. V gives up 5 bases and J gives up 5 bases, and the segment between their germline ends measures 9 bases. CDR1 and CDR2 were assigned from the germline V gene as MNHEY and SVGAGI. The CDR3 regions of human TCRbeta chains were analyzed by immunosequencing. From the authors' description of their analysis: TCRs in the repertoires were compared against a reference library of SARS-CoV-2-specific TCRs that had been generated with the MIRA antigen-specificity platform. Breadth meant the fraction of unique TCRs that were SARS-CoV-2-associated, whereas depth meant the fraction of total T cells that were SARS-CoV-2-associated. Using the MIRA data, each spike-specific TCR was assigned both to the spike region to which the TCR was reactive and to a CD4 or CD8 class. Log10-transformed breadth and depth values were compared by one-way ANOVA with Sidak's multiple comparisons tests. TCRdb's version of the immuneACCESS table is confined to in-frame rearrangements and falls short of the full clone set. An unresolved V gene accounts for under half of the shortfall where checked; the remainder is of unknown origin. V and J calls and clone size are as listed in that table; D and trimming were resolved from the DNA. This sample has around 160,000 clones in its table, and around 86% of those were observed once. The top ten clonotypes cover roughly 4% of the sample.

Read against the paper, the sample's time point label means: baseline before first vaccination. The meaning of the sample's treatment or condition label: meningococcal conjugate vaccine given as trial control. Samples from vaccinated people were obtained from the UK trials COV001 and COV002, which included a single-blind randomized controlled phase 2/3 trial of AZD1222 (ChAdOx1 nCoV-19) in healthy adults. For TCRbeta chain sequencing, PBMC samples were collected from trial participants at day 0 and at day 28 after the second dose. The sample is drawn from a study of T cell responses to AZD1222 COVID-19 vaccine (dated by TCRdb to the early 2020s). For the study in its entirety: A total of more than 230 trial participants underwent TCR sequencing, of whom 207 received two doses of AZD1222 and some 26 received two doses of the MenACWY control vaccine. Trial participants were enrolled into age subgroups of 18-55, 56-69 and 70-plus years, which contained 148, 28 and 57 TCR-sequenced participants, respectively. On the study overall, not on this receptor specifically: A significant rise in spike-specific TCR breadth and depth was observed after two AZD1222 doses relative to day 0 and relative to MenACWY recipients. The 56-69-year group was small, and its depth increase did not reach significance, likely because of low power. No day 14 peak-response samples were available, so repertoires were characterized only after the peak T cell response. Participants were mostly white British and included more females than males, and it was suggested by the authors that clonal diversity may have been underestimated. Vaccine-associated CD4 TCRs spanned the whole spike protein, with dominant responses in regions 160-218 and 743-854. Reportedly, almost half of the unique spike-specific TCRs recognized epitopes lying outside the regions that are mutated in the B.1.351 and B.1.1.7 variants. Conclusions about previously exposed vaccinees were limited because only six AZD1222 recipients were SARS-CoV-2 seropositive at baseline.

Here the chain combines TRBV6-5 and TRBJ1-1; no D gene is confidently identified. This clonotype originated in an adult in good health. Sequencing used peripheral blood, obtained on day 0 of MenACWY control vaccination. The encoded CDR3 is CASSTGMTEAFF. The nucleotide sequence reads TGTGCCAGCAGTACGGGGATGACTGAAGCTTTCTTT.